This T cell receptor (beta chain) came from a study of technical replicates of blood from several donors. A single count supports this clone. Profiling relied on immunoSEQ multiplex PCR, and the TCRdb table lists in-frame clones only, not all of them. The table shows about 81,000 clones, with roughly 95% occurring only once. In germline, CDR1 is SGHRS, CDR2 YFSETQ. V lost 3 bases and J 5 bases, leaving 8 bases between the germline ends. This CDR3 is 12 amino acids long. Material: T cells isolated from PBMCs. The gene calls are TRBV5-1 and TRBJ1-2; D remains unclear. The receptor comes from a human donor in good health. CDR3 in DNA: TGCGCCAGCAGCTCAGGTGCATATGGCTACACCTTC. Translation: CASSSGAYGYTF.